The rows below give T cell receptor beta chains drawn from one sample of a study of cytomegalovirus exposure and HLA in healthy donors. Assay: immunoSEQ multiplex PCR; the TCRdb copy retains only in-frame clones and omits some. The top ten hold 4.5% to 5% of the sample, which has approximately 120,000 clones, over 60% seen once. Sample: PBMCs. The receptors originated from a man in his 60s in good health and CMV-seropositive. The CDR3 runs from the conserved cysteine through the conserved F or W. The D gene is left open where the match is weak. Size is omitted from some rows. Given values are once, few, many or a class for expanded clones.

V gene	D gene	J gene	clone size	CDR3 length	CDR3 protein	CDR3 DNA
TRBV4-1	NA	TRBJ1-2	NA	16	CASSQEPAGGVYGYTF	TGCGCCAGCAGCCAAGAGCCCGCCGGGGGGGTTTATGGCTACACCTTC
TRBV6-5	NA	TRBJ1-2	NA	15	CASSSGGGRSYGYTF	TGTGCCAGCAGTTCCGGGGGGGGACGTTCATATGGCTACACCTTC
TRBV27	NA	TRBJ1-1	NA	14	CASSLYQGRIEAFF	TGTGCCAGCAGTTTATATCAGGGGAGAATTGAAGCTTTCTTT
TRBV9	NA	TRBJ2-7	NA	15	CASSVGADSSYEQYF	TGTGCCAGCAGCGTAGGGGCCGACAGCTCCTACGAGCAGTACTTC
TRBV29-1	NA	TRBJ2-7	NA	12	CSALDRYYEQYF	TGCAGCGCCCTGGACAGATACTACGAGCAGTACTTC
TRBV18	NA	TRBJ2-5	NA	13	CASSQSGQETQYF	TGTGCCAGCTCACAGAGCGGCCAAGAGACCCAGTACTTC
TRBV10-2	NA	TRBJ2-5	NA	14	CASSGVSRQETQYF	TGCGCCAGCAGTGGAGTCTCACGCCAAGAGACCCAGTACTTC
TRBV2	NA	TRBJ1-2	NA	14	CASSEGADGYGYTF	TGTGCCAGCAGTGAGGGAGCGGATGGCTATGGCTACACCTTC
TRBV4-1	NA	TRBJ2-7	NA	14	CASNQDQNSYEQYF	TGCGCCAGCAACCAAGATCAAAACAGCTACGAGCAGTACTTC
TRBV6-5	NA	TRBJ1-6	few	14	CASSPGSDHSPLHF	TGTGCCAGCAGCCCGGGATCCGATCATTCACCCCTCCACTTT
TRBV28	NA	TRBJ1-6	NA	14	CASKSAGLNSPLHF	TGTGCCAGCAAATCGGCCGGACTTAATTCACCCCTCCACTTT
TRBV2	NA	TRBJ1-5	NA	13	CASSEQGNQPQHF	TGTGCCAGCAGTGAGCAGGGCAATCAGCCCCAGCATTTT
TRBV9	TRBD1	TRBJ1-4	few	15	CASSASGTVNEKLFF	TGTGCCAGCAGCGCCTCCGGGACAGTGAATGAAAAACTGTTTTTT
TRBV5-5	NA	TRBJ1-1	few	14	CASSRDPANTEAFF	TGTGCCAGCAGCCGGGATCCCGCGAACACTGAAGCTTTCTTT
TRBV27	TRBD1	TRBJ1-1	NA	13	CASSTRTGELAFF	TGTGCCAGCAGCACGAGGACAGGTGAACTGGCTTTCTTT
TRBV5-6	NA	TRBJ1-1	NA	13	CASSHGTGTEAFF	TGTGCCAGCAGCCACGGTACGGGCACTGAAGCTTTCTTT
TRBV5-1	NA	TRBJ2-3	NA	13	CASSSQGTDTQYF	TGCGCCAGCAGCTCGCAGGGAACAGATACGCAGTATTTT